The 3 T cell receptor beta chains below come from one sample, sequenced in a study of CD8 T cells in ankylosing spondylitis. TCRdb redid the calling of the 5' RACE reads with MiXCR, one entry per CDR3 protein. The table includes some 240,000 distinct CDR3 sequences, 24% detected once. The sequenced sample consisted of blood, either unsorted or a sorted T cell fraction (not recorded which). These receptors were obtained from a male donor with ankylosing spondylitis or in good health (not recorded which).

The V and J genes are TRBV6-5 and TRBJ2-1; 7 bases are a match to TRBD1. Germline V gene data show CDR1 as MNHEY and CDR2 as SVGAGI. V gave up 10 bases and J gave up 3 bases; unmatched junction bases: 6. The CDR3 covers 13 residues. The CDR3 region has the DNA TGTGCCAACACTTGGACAGGCTACAATGAGCAGTTCTTC. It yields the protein CANTWTGYNEQFF.

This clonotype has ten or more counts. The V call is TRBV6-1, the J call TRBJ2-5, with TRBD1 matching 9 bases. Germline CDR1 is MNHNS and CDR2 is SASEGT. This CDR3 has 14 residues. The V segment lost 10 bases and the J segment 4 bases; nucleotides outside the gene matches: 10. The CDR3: CANGFTGGGETQYF. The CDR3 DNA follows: TGTGCCAACGGGTTCACAGGGGGCGGAGAGACCCAGTACTTC.

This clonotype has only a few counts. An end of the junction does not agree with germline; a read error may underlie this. The CDR3 here is CASSFRGTQRF. Here the CDR3 DNA reads TGTGCCAGCAGTTTTAGGGGGACTCAGCGCTTC. The V gene is TRBV12-3 or TRBV12-4, the J gene TRBJ2-7, with D perhaps matching TRBD1 or TRBD2 (6 bases each). CDR3 length: 11 residues.